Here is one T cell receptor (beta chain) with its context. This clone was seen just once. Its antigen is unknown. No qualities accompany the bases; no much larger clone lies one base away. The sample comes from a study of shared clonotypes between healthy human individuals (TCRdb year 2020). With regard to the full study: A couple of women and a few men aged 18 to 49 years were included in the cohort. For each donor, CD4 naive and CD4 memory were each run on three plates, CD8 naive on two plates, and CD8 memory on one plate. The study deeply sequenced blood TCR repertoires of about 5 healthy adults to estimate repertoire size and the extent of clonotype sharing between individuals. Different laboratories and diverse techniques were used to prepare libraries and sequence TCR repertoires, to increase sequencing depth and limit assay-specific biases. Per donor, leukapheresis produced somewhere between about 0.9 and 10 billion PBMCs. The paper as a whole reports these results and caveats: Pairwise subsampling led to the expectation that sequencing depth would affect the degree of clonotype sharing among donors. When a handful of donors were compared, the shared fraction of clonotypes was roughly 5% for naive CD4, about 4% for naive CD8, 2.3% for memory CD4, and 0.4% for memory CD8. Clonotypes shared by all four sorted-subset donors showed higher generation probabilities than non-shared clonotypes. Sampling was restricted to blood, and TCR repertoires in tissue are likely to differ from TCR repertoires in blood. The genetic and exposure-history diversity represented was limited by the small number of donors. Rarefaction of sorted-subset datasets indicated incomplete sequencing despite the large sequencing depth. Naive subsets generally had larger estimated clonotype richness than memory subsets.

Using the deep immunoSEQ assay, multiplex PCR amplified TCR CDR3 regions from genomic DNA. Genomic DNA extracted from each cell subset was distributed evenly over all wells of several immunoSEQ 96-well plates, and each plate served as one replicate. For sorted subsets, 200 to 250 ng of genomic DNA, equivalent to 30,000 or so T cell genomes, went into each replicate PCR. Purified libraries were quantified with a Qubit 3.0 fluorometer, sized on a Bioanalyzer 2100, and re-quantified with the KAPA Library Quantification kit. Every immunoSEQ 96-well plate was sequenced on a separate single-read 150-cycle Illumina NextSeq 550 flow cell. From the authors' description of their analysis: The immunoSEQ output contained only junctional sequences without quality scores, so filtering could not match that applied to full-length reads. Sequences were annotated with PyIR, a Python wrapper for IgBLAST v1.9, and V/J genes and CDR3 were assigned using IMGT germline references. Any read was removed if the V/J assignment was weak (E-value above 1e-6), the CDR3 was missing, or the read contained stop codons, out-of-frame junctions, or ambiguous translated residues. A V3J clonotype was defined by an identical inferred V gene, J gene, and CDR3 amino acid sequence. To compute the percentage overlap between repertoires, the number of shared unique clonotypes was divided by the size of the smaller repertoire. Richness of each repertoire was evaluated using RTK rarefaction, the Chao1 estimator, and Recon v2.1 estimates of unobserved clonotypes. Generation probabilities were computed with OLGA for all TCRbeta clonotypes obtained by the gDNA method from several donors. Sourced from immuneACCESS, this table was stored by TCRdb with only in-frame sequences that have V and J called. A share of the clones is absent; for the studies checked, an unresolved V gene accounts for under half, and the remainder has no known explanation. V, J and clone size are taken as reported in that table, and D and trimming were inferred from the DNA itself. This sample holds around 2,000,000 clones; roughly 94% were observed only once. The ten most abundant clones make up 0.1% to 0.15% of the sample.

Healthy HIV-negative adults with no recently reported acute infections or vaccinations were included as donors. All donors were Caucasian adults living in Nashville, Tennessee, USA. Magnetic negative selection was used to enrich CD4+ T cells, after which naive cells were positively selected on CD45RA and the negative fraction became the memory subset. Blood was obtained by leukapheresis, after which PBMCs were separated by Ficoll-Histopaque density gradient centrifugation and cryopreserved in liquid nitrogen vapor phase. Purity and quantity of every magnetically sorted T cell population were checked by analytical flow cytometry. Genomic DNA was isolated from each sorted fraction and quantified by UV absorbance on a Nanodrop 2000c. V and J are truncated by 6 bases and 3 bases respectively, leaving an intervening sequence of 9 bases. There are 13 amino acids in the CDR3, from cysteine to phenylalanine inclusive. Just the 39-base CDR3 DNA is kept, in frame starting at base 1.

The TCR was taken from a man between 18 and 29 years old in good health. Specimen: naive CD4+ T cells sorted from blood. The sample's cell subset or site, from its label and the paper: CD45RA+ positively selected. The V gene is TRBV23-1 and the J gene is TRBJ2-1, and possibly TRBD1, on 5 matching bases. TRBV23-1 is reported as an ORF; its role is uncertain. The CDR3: CASSHRYYNEQFF. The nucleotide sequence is TGCGCCAGCAGCCACAGGTACTACAATGAGCAGTTCTTC.